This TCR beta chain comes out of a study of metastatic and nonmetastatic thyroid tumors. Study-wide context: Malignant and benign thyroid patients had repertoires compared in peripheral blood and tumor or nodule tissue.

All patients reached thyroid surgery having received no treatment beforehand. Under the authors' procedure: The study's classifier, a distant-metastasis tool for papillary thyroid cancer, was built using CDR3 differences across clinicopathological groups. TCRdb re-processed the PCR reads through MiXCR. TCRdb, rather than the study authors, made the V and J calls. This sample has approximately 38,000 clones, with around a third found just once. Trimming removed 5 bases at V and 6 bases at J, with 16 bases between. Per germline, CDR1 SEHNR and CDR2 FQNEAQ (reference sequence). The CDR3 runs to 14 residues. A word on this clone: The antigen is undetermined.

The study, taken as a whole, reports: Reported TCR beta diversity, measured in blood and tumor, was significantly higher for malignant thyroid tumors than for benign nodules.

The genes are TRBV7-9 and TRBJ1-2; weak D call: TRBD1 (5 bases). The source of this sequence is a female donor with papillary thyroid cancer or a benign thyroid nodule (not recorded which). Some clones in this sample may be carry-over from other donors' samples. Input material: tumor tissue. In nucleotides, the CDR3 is TGTGCCAGCAGCGCCCAACAGCGAGGGGATGGCTACACCTTC. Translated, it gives CASSAQQRGDGYTF.